This T cell receptor beta chain was profiled in a study of blood T cells in healthy people across ages. Study results and caveats: It was not known whether donors were CMV positive (a possible confounder of expanded clonotype changes).

Remarks on this clonotype: Its antigen is as yet unknown.

This CDR3 spans 16 amino acids. The germline V and J ends were trimmed by 4 bases and 0 bases, with 15 bases remaining between them. In germline, CDR1 is SGHDN, CDR2 FVKESK. The authors ran a second PCR of about 6 to 11 cycles using a sample-barcoded 5' primer and a J-beta primer mix. TCRdb reanalysed the 5' RACE reads using MiXCR and keeps one entry per CDR3 protein. The sample yields approximately 780,000 distinct CDR3 sequences, around a quarter seen once. These data are also associated with another study on T cells of mothers and their children.

Sequences were obtained from blood. This TCR came from a boy between 5 and 17 years old in good health. The rearrangement joins TRBV14 to TRBJ1-1; D gene uncertain. The CDR3 loop is CASSPPAGRVNTEAFF. DNA for the CDR3: TGTGCCAGCAGCCCACCCGCTGGGAGAGTGAACACTGAAGCTTTCTTT.